This TCR beta chain was recorded in a study of cytomegalovirus exposure and HLA in healthy donors. The assay was immunoSEQ multiplex PCR, and TCRdb's table has in-frame clones only and misses some. The table shows roughly 200,000 clones, with roughly 81% occurring only once. The receptor was isolated from a woman aged 30 to 39 in good health and CMV-seronegative. Source material: PBMCs.

As DNA, the CDR3 is TGTGCCAGCAGCTTAACCGGGACAGGGTACACTGAAGCTTTCTTT. Its protein is CASSLTGTGYTEAFF. The V gene is TRBV7-2, the J gene TRBJ1-1, with 9 positions matching TRBD1. Germline assignment: CDR1 SGHTA and CDR2 FQGNSA. The V and J ends lost 2 bases and 3 bases, in that order; junction bases with no gene match: 4. The CDR3 is made up of 15 amino acids.